Shown below are 8 T cell receptor beta chains from a single sample sequenced in a study of early T cells in non-severe SARS-CoV-2 infection. TCRdb re-called the 5' RACE reads with MiXCR, one entry per CDR3 protein. The table has 65,000 to 85,000 distinct CDR3 sequences, over 10% seen once. The material sequenced was whole blood. These receptors came from an adult who was a healthcare worker with PCR-confirmed SARS-CoV-2 infection or an uninfected control (not recorded which).

This clonotype was picked up a small number of times. The rearrangement links TRBV29-1 to TRBJ2-2; D is possibly TRBD1 or TRBD2 (5 bases each). Germline lookup yields CDR1 SQVTM and CDR2 ANQGSEA. V was cut by 7 bases and J by 5 bases, with 23 bases left in between. The CDR3 length is 16 residues. The DNA for the CDR3 is TGCAGCGCGGCCCGGGACCTCCAACCAAGTACCGGGGAGCTGTTTTTT. Its protein product is CSAARDLQPSTGELFF.

In this sample, this clonotype turned up many times. This rearrangement joins TRBV3-1 to TRBJ2-1, with D hard to call. Per the germline V gene, CDR1 is LGHDT and CDR2 is YNNKEL (reference sequence). V was clipped by 1 base and J by 0 bases, with 13 bases between them. This CDR3 is built from 17 residues. Here the CDR3 reads CASSQVHRHRSYNEQFF. The CDR3 region has the DNA TGTGCCAGCAGCCAAGTCCATCGACACCGCTCCTACAATGAGCAGTTCTTC.

This clonotype was seen more than once but under ten times. The chain joins TRBV14 to TRBJ2-7; D unresolved. This CDR3 region has 15 residues. From germline, CDR1 is SGHDN and CDR2 FVKESK. The ends were cut back, 2 bases at V and 2 bases at J, with 13 bases in the middle. The CDR3 reads CASSQIKGFAYEQYF. The DNA of the CDR3 is TGTGCCAGCAGCCAAATAAAGGGTTTCGCCTACGAGCAGTACTTC.

This clonotype was seen many times. The chain links TRBV7-9 to TRBJ2-5; D is uncertain. The CDR3 contains 13 residues. CDR1 SEHNR and CDR2 FQNEAQ come from the germline V gene (reference sequence). Between the trimmed V and J ends, which lost 7 bases and 4 bases, there was a span of 13 bases. CDR3 protein: CASNSYIGETQYF. The CDR3 nucleotides are TGTGCCAGCAATAGTTACATTGGAGAGACCCAGTACTTC. Together with reference TRBV7-9 and TRBJ2-5, the CDR3 gives the full variable domain: DTGVSQNPRHKITKRGQNVTFRCDPISEHNRLYWYRQTLGQGPEFLTYFQNEAQLEKSRLLSDRFSAERPKGSFSTLEIQRTEQGDSAMYLCASNSYIGETQYFGPGTRLLVL.

This clonotype was seen repeatedly, ten times or more. V usage is TRBV3-1 and J usage is TRBJ2-7, with D tentatively TRBD1 (5 bases). V was cut by 2 bases and J by 0 bases, with 17 bases left in between. From germline, CDR1 is LGHDT and CDR2 YNNKEL (reference sequence). The CDR3 loop spans 17 amino acids. The CDR3 DNA reads TGTGCCAGCAGCCAACCCGCGAAGGGGCCCGGCTCCTACGAGCAGTACTTC. Protein: CASSQPAKGPGSYEQYF.

This clonotype appeared many times. The genes are TRBV19 and TRBJ2-6; possible D gene TRBD2, 6 bases. This CDR3 comprises 17 residues. CDR1 is LNHDA and CDR2 is SQIVND in the germline V gene (reference sequence). Trimming shortened V by 7 bases and J by 1 base, and 17 bases separated the two germline ends. This CDR3 is CASTWRGVQSGANVLTF. The CDR3 DNA reads as TGTGCCAGTACCTGGCGGGGTGTGCAGTCTGGGGCCAACGTCCTGACTTTC. Full variable domain (missing parts from reference TRBV19 and TRBJ2-6): DGGITQSPKYLFRKEGQNVTLSCEQNLNHDAMYWYRQDPGQGLRLIYYSQIVNDFQKGDIAEGYSVSREKKESFPLTVTSAQKNPTAFYLCASTWRGVQSGANVLTFGAGSRLTVL.

This clonotype appeared many times. The chain is built from TRBV7-9 and TRBJ2-3, with D perhaps matching TRBD1 or TRBD2 (5 bases each). The germline V gene has CDR1 SEHNR and CDR2 FQNEAQ (reference sequence). Trimming took off 3 bases at V and 1 base at J, with 8 bases between the two ends. There are 14 residues in the CDR3. CDR3 in DNA: TGTGCCAGCAGCTTCGGGGACGGCACAGATACGCAGTATTTT. It codes for CASSFGDGTDTQYF.

This clonotype has a handful of counts. The chain uses TRBV5-6 and TRBJ1-3; D is uncertain. Trimming stripped 1 base from V and 0 bases from J, with 8 bases between. This CDR3 spans 15 amino acids. CDR1 is SGHDT and CDR2 is YYEEEE in the germline V gene. CDR3 sequence: CASSLNWGSGNTIYF. Here the CDR3 DNA reads TGTGCCAGCAGCTTGAATTGGGGCTCTGGAAACACCATATATTTT.